This record looks at one T cell receptor beta chain sequence and its context. As yet, its antigen is unknown. This entry belongs to a study of long-term antiretroviral therapy in people with HIV. As for the study in general: There is a gap of about a decade between the earliest samples and the later 2015 immediate-ART recommendation. Study-wide results and limits: ART preceded a rise in diversity that nonetheless stayed lower than in transplant donor controls.

Every participant with HIV received treatment in the United States. Run at survey level, the immunoSEQ assay was version v3.0. Sequencing was performed with immunoSEQ multiplex PCR; in TCRdb, only in-frame clones are kept and a portion is missing. The data show 15,000 to 20,000 clones, with just over 75% seen just once and 6.5% to 7.5% held by the top ten. CDR1 is SGHTA and CDR2 is FQGNSA in the germline V gene. The CDR3 has 15 amino acids. Trimming stripped 3 bases from V and 0 bases from J, with 12 bases between. The chain couples TRBV7-2 to TRBJ2-7; D is possibly TRBD1 (5 bases). The sequencing used unsorted PBMCs, collected 2.2 years after starting antiretroviral therapy. The source of this sequence is a man aged 50-60 years with HIV. The CDR3 loop reads CASSFDSLLSYEQYF. CDR3 nucleotide sequence: TGTGCCAGCAGCTTCGACAGTCTCCTCTCCTACGAGCAGTACTTC.